This paragraph covers one TCR beta chain sequence. Its antigen remains unknown. Healthy HIV-negative adults with no recent acute infections or vaccinations were recruited as donors. Assay used: immunoSEQ multiplex PCR; TCRdb lists only in-frame clones, some missing. The sample carries roughly 1,500,000 clones, just under 99% recorded once. This specimen comes from a study of shared clonotypes between healthy human individuals. The study's findings and limits: Among donors, clonotype sharing was expected to be affected by sequencing depth. Rarefaction indicated that sorted-subset sequencing remained incomplete although depth was large.

Germline V gene data show CDR1 as PRHDT and CDR2 as FYEKMQ (reference sequence). Losses at the gene ends were 0 bases for V and 5 bases for J; bases not matched to a gene: 9. The CDR3 sequence is 16 residues long. This receptor was taken from a man aged 30-40 years in good health. This chain connects TRBV13 to TRBJ2-7; 8 bases align to TRBD2. Input material: naive CD4+ T cells sorted from blood. Described subset: CD45RA+ positively selected. The CDR3 spells CASSLGLRGRTHEQYF. The CDR3 nucleotides read TGTGCCAGCAGCTTAGGTTTGCGCGGGAGGACTCACGAGCAGTACTTC.